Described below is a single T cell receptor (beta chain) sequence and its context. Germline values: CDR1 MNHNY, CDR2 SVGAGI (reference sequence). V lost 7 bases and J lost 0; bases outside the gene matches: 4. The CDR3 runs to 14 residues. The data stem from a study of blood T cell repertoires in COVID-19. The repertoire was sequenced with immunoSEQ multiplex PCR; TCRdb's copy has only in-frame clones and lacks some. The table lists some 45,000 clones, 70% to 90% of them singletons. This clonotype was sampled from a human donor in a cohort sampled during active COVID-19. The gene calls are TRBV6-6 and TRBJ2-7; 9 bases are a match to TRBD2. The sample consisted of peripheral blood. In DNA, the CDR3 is TGTGCCAGCACCCTGACTAGCGGCTCCTACGAGCAGTACTTC. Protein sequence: CASTLTSGSYEQYF.